The present TCR beta chain was sequenced within a study of shared clonotypes between healthy human individuals. CDR1 is KGHSH, CDR2 LQKENI, per germline. V was pared by 2 bases and J by 1 base, with 12 bases between. The CDR3 sequence is 16 residues long. Data came from immunoSEQ multiplex PCR; TCRdb stores just in-frame clones and leaves some out. The data contain about 2.4 million clones, 93% of them singletons. The material sequenced was naive CD4+ T cells from PBMCs. The subset here: CD45RA+ positively selected. The source is a man younger than 35 in good health. Some clones in this sample may be carry-over from other donors' samples. The rearrangement joins TRBV18 to TRBJ1-5; tentative D call: TRBD1 (6 bases). Here the CDR3 DNA reads TGTGCCAGCTCACCAAGACAGGTCTCGAGCAATCAGCCCCAGCATTTT. It is translated as CASSPRQVSSNQPQHF.